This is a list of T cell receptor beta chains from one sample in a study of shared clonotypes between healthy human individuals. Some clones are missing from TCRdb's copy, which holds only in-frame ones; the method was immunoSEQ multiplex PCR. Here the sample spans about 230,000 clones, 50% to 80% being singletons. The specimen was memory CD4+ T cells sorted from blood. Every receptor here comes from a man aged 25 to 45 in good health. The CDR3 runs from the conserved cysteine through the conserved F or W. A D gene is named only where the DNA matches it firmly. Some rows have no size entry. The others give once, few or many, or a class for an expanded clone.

CDR3 DNA: TGTGCTAGTGGTTTGGCCCGGGGGGGAGAGGGACAGAACACCGGGGAGCTGTTTTTT
CDR3 protein: CASGLARGGEGQNTGELFF
clone size: once
D gene: TRBD2
J gene: TRBJ2-2
V gene: TRBV12-5

CDR3 DNA: TGTGCCAGCAGTGGTTGGACAGGGAATCAGCCCCAGCATTTT
CDR3 protein: CASSGWTGNQPQHF
clone size: .
D gene: TRBD1
J gene: TRBJ1-5
V gene: TRBV2

CDR3 DNA: TGTGCCAGCAGCCCCGGGACACTAGTCCACTACGAGCAGTACTTC
CDR3 protein: CASSPGTLVHYEQYF
clone size: few
D gene: .
J gene: TRBJ2-7
V gene: TRBV7-9

CDR3 DNA: TGTGCCAGCAGCCGGACAGCTGGCTATGGCTACACCTTC
CDR3 protein: CASSRTAGYGYTF
clone size: .
D gene: .
J gene: TRBJ1-2
V gene: TRBV2

CDR3 DNA: TGCGCCAGCAGCGTTATCATGCGTGAGCAGTTCTTC
CDR3 protein: CASSVIMREQFF
clone size: few
D gene: .
J gene: TRBJ2-1
V gene: TRBV5-1

CDR3 DNA: TGTGCCAGCAGTTTGTCCCGGGACAGGGCGGTCGATGAGCAGTTCTTC
CDR3 protein: CASSLSRDRAVDEQFF
clone size: few
D gene: TRBD1
J gene: TRBJ2-1
V gene: TRBV2

CDR3 DNA: TGTGCCACCTTCTCCGGGACAGCCTATAACTATGGCTACACCTTC
CDR3 protein: CATFSGTAYNYGYTF
clone size: once
D gene: TRBD1
J gene: TRBJ1-2
V gene: TRBV28

CDR3 DNA: TGTGCCAGCCGACCGCGCACAGATACGCAGTATTTT
CDR3 protein: CASRPRTDTQYF
clone size: few
D gene: .
J gene: TRBJ2-3
V gene: TRBV28

CDR3 DNA: TGTGCCAGCAGTTTAGGGGGTTCGGGGGCGCAATATGGCTACACCTTC
CDR3 protein: CASSLGGSGAQYGYTF
clone size: .
D gene: .
J gene: TRBJ1-2
V gene: TRBV28

CDR3 DNA: TGTGCCAGCAGCTTAATAGGCAGGGGGCTCTCCTACGAGCAGTACTTC
CDR3 protein: CASSLIGRGLSYEQYF
clone size: .
D gene: TRBD1
J gene: TRBJ2-7
V gene: TRBV11-2

CDR3 DNA: TGTGCCAGCAGCTTACTAAGCGGGAGTGCAGATACGCAGTATTTT
CDR3 protein: CASSLLSGSADTQYF
clone size: .
D gene: TRBD2
J gene: TRBJ2-3
V gene: TRBV7-6

CDR3 DNA: TGTGCCAGCGGCATTGACTCCTACGAGCAGTACTTC
CDR3 protein: CASGIDSYEQYF
clone size: .
D gene: .
J gene: TRBJ2-7
V gene: TRBV6-6

CDR3 DNA: TGTGCCAGCAGCTTACGGGGCCGAGGAAGGACTAGCGGGAGTGATACGCAGTATTTT
CDR3 protein: CASSLRGRGRTSGSDTQYF
clone size: .
D gene: TRBD2
J gene: TRBJ2-3
V gene: TRBV13

CDR3 DNA: TGCAGCGTTGTGGTAAATAGCGGACACGAGCAGTACTTC
CDR3 protein: CSVVVNSGHEQYF
clone size: .
D gene: .
J gene: TRBJ2-7
V gene: TRBV29-1

CDR3 DNA: TGTGCCAGCAGCCCCGGGCCGGCCAGTATATCTGGAGAAGCTTTCTTT
CDR3 protein: CASSPGPASISGEAFF
clone size: .
D gene: .
J gene: TRBJ1-1
V gene: TRBV9

CDR3 DNA: TGTGCCAGCAGCTCCTCGTTCGGGGAGCAGTACTTC
CDR3 protein: CASSSSFGEQYF
clone size: .
D gene: .
J gene: TRBJ2-7
V gene: TRBV13

CDR3 DNA: TGTGCCAGCAGTTCCGGGACAGCTTATGGCTACACCTTC
CDR3 protein: CASSSGTAYGYTF
clone size: few
D gene: TRBD1
J gene: TRBJ1-2
V gene: TRBV28

CDR3 DNA: TGTGCCAGCAGTTTATCCCACCCGGGGGCTGGGTACGAGCAGTACTTC
CDR3 protein: CASSLSHPGAGYEQYF
clone size: .
D gene: .
J gene: TRBJ2-7
V gene: TRBV27